This TCR beta chain was retrieved from a study of cytomegalovirus exposure and HLA in healthy donors. Study findings and constraints: Listed as cytomegalovirus-associated were about 160 TCR beta chains. The CMV antigen specificity of a few CMV-associated chains was confirmed through in vitro analysis.

V was trimmed by 11 bases and J by 3 bases, leaving 13 bases between them. The CDR3 is 13 residues long. Germline V gene lookup returns CDR1 SEHNR and CDR2 FQNEAQ (reference sequence). In the PCR, 60 Vbeta and 13 Jbeta primers were used. TCRdb's table, derived via immunoSEQ multiplex PCR, lists solely in-frame clones and lacks some. Of tens of thousands of clones listed, less than 70% are singletons. In its sample, this clone was seen a few times. The target antigen is unknown. This receptor was identified in a woman aged 50 to 60 in good health and CMV-seronegative. This sequence joins TRBV7-9 and TRBJ1-4, with a possible D match to TRBD1 (5 bases). Material: PBMCs. Written as DNA, the CDR3 is TGTGCCGGTAAGACAGACGCTAATGAAAAACTGTTTTTT. This encodes CAGKTDANEKLFF.